This T cell receptor (beta chain) was captured in a study of blood T cell repertoires in COVID-19. Study overall: The analysed material was cDNA or gDNA that came from T cells, B-cell-depleted T cells, or PBMCs.

Authors' methods: The authors estimated nucleated cell counts from reference gene primer amplification. Sequenced by immunoSEQ multiplex PCR; TCRdb stores in-frame clones only, minus some. V and J calls plus clone size are reproduced from that table; the DNA served to infer D and trimming. The table lists more than 400,000 clones, around 90% of them singletons. V lost 7 bases, J lost 5 bases, and 13 bases stayed unmatched. The CDR3 loop spans 15 amino acids. Germline V gives CDR1 SGHTA, CDR2 FQGNSA. Participants were aged about 18 to 90 years, lived in over 20 US areas, and enrolled virtually. Two negative PCRs, clearance, or symptom resolution were required of recovered Cohort 3 donors.

This clonotype was obtained from a young woman who had recovered from COVID-19. This rearrangement joins TRBV7-2 to TRBJ2-5, with 7 bases fitting TRBD2. The sequenced sample was PBMCs or T cells enriched from blood (not recorded which). CDR3 in DNA: TGTGCCAGCACCGACTTAGGGGCGCGGGGGGAGACCCAGTACTTC. It translates to CASTDLGARGETQYF. The complete variable domain, with remaining parts taken from reference TRBV7-2 and TRBJ2-5, reads GAGVSQSPSNKVTEKGKDVELRCDPISGHTALYWYRQSLGQGLEFLIYFQGNSAPDKSGLPSDRFSAERTGGSVSTLTIQRTQQEDSAVYLCASTDLGARGETQYFGPGTRLLVL.